The present entry profiles one T cell receptor (beta chain) with its context. Its antigen is currently unknown. From germline, CDR1 is SEHNR and CDR2 FQNEAQ (reference sequence). CDR3 size: 14 residues. The V end lost 3 bases, the J end lost 10 bases, and 15 bases lay between the germline ends. TCRdb passed the RT-PCR reads through MiXCR, listing each CDR3 protein once. The sample gives about 700,000 distinct CDR3 sequences, about 15% of which show up once; less than 9% is in the top ten. This specimen comes from a study of response to subunit inactivated influenza vaccine. Study results and limitations: Each seasonal influenza vaccination, the authors suggested, recruits few new T cells.

J is TRBJ1-4 and V is TRBV7-9, with D maybe TRBD1 (5 bases). The clonotype originates from a man in his forties or fifties who received an inactivated influenza vaccine. Sequences were derived from PBMCs from blood, sampled less than 15 days before vaccination. For the CDR3, the DNA is TGTGCCAGCAGCTTCGGGACTCGAGAGTTAAAACTGTTTTTT. Amino acid sequence: CASSFGTRELKLFF.